This T cell receptor (beta chain) was recorded in a study of persistence of HIV-infected CD4 T cells. Findings and caveats of the study: Degenerate expanded CDR3beta sequences were enriched among CMV- and Gag-responding cells.

Cells were stimulated with overlapping HIV-1 Gag 15-mer peptides. CD40L-negative CD69-negative CD45RO-high memory CD4+ T cells were sorted as populations depleted of antigen-responding cells. Undetectable plasma HIV-1 RNA below 50 copies/mL lasted at least 4 years. The CDR3 extends over 12 amino acids. V was shortened by 4 bases and J by 8 bases, with 10 bases between the two germline ends. From germline, CDR1 is LNHNV and CDR2 YYDKDF (reference sequence). This clone occurred a few times. Its matching antigen is unknown. This was the immunoSEQ version 4 assay in survey mode. Assay: immunoSEQ multiplex PCR; the TCRdb copy retains only in-frame clones and omits some. The table lists some 58,000 clones, 65% to 80% of them singletons.

The sample was CD4+ T cells sorted from PBMCs after roughly 18-hour stimulation, taken from a patient who received antiretroviral therapy. The source of this sequence is an adult man with HIV who was CMV-seropositive. The rearrangement links TRBV15 to TRBJ2-3; D is uncertain. The CDR3 region is CATSIPSGTQYF. The CDR3 DNA is TGTGCCACCAGCATCCCCTCAGGTACGCAGTATTTT.